Given below is one T cell receptor beta chain in context. The method was immunoSEQ multiplex PCR; TCRdb's version includes in-frame clones alone and lacks a portion of them. The profile shows 82,000 or so clones, 80% to 90% of them singletons. The sample comes from a study of blood T cell repertoires in COVID-19. CDR1 is KGHSH and CDR2 is LQKENI in the germline V gene. The CDR3 loop spans 15 amino acids. Trimming took 6 bases from V and 8 from J; bases not matched to a gene: 10. The genes are TRBV18 and TRBJ2-1; 10 nucleotides agree with TRBD2. This clonotype originated in a woman aged 45-65 years with acute COVID-19. Sample: PBMCs or T cells enriched from blood (not recorded which). The CDR3 loop reads CASSSDSGRRHEQFF. The CDR3 region has the DNA TGTGCCAGCTCTTCAGATAGCGGGAGGCGTCATGAGCAGTTCTTC.